The rows below give T cell receptor beta chains drawn from one sample of a study of shared clonotypes between healthy human individuals. The repertoire was sequenced with immunoSEQ multiplex PCR; TCRdb's copy has only in-frame clones and lacks some. This sample carries some 2.3 million clones, more than 80% of them seen once, and the ten largest clones take 0.3% to 0.4%. Sequencing input: naive CD4+ T cells from PBMCs. The source of these receptors is a man aged 18-30 years in good health. Some clones in this sample may be carry-over from other donors' samples. Each CDR3 is given without its conserved first and last residue. The order of the fields is V gene, CDR3 protein.

v_gene: TRBV10-3; CDR3aa: AISESGLAGALNEQF
v_gene: TRBV6-5; CDR3aa: ASSYSGQGTYEQY
v_gene: TRBV7-9; CDR3aa: ASSSPLLAGAPDTQY
v_gene: TRBV7-7; CDR3aa: ASSPAPEYNEQF
v_gene: TRBV7-8; CDR3aa: ASSWGTGGPGELF
v_gene: TRBV28; CDR3aa: ATHSGQGRNIQY
v_gene: TRBV14; CDR3aa: ASSQSLGLAGGSYEQY
v_gene: TRBV6-5; CDR3aa: ASSSTGNTGELF
v_gene: TRBV29-1; CDR3aa: SVHTTSGPPRTDTQY
v_gene: TRBV30; CDR3aa: AWSVESPSRLGEQF
v_gene: TRBV7-2; CDR3aa: ASSLGAGAGADTQY
v_gene: TRBV4-1; CDR3aa: ASSPDRAVYGYT
v_gene: TRBV7-3; CDR3aa: ASSFGQGNEAF
v_gene: TRBV28; CDR3aa: ASTRGGSGETQY
v_gene: TRBV27; CDR3aa: ASSLYRGARETQY
v_gene: TRBV19; CDR3aa: ASRQTGYTEAF
v_gene: TRBV18; CDR3aa: ASSPMVASEQF
v_gene: TRBV5-1; CDR3aa: ASSLGQPGGEAF
v_gene: TRBV29-1; CDR3aa: SVRTSQSGLEQY
v_gene: TRBV13; CDR3aa: ASSFGLRMGIWYEQF
v_gene: TRBV19; CDR3aa: ASSITAGGTDTQY
v_gene: TRBV5-1; CDR3aa: ASSLDRGSNYGYT
v_gene: TRBV6-4; CDR3aa: ASRGQGAGELF
v_gene: TRBV28; CDR3aa: ASSRTQETQY
v_gene: TRBV9; CDR3aa: ASSVGSVDTQY
v_gene: TRBV11-3; CDR3aa: ASSLGGVSYNEQF
v_gene: TRBV7-3; CDR3aa: ASSGPGGATGELF
v_gene: TRBV28; CDR3aa: ASSSSGARGYNEQF
v_gene: TRBV7-2; CDR3aa: ASSLSTTYEQY
v_gene: TRBV4-2; CDR3aa: ASSHPGLAANTGELF
v_gene: TRBV30; CDR3aa: AWSVGTGGYYGYT
v_gene: TRBV7-9; CDR3aa: ASSIWSNEKLF
v_gene: TRBV28; CDR3aa: QSESSYEQY
v_gene: TRBV7-9; CDR3aa: ASSFPGTGGLNTEAF
v_gene: TRBV7-2; CDR3aa: ASRNRPEEAF